These 13 T cell receptor beta chains came from one sample sequenced in a study of T cell repertoires in ileal Crohn's disease. Data came from immunoSEQ multiplex PCR; TCRdb stores just in-frame clones and leaves some out. The sample has approximately 7,000 clones, about 74% seen once; the top ten hold under 9%. As to time point: proximal margin of the surgical specimen (macroscopically non-inflamed). The sample comprised ileal tissue. These receptors originate from an adult with Crohn's disease.

The CDR3: CASSQEIRAGTDTQYF. Written as DNA, the CDR3 is TGTGCCAGCAGCCAAGAAATACGAGCGGGCACAGATACGCAGTATTTT. The chain recombines TRBV14 with TRBJ2-3; TRBD2 might be the D (5 bases). The CDR3 loop spans 16 amino acids. Germline values: CDR1 SGHDN, CDR2 FVKESK. V was cut by 0 bases and J by 1 base, with 11 bases left in between.

This clone was observed once. This chain links TRBV7-3 with TRBJ2-1; a weak D match, TRBD1 (5 bases). Germline V gene data show CDR1 as SGHTA and CDR2 as FQGTGA. This CDR3 spans 15 amino acids. V gave up 5 bases and J gave up 0 bases, with 11 bases separating them. The CDR3 here is CASSLDSSSYNEQFF. DNA for the CDR3: TGTGCCAGCAGCCTAGACAGTAGCTCCTACAATGAGCAGTTCTTC.

The J gene is TRBJ1-4, the V gene TRBV11-1; 12 bases align to TRBD1. The germline V gene has CDR1 SGHAT and CDR2 FQDESV (reference sequence). After removal of 5 bases from V and 3 bases from J, the junction contained 7 bases not matched to a gene. The CDR3 has 17 amino acids. The CDR3 bases are TGTGCCAGCAGCGTGGGACAGGGGGCGCTTGCTAATGAAAAACTGTTTTTT. This sequence encodes CASSVGQGALANEKLFF. The entire variable domain, with the rest obtained from reference TRBV11-1 and TRBJ1-4, is as follows: EAEVAQSPRYKITEKSQAVAFWCDPISGHATLYWYRQILGQGPELLVQFQDESVVDDSQLPKDRFSAERLKGVDSTLKIQPAELGDSAMYLCASSVGQGALANEKLFFGSGTQLSVL.

The V and J genes are TRBV7-2 and TRBJ2-7; tentatively, D is TRBD1 (6 bases). V was cut by 2 bases and J by 0 bases, with 17 bases left in between. CDR3 length: 17 amino acids. CDR1 and CDR2 (germline): SGHTA, FQGNSA. CDR3 loop: CASSLPGQGIRSYEQYF. The DNA of the CDR3 is TGTGCCAGCAGCTTACCGGGGCAGGGGATCCGCTCCTACGAGCAGTACTTC.

This clone was detected a few times. This chain joins TRBV7-2 and TRBJ1-2; no definite D call. Trimming left V 5 bases short and J 7 bases short, with 11 bases between. Germline V lookup: CDR1 SGHTA, CDR2 FQGNSA. This CDR3 spans 12 amino acids. DNA of the CDR3: TGTGCCAGCAGCAAACAAGTTCCTGGCTACACCTTC. Translated: CASSKQVPGYTF.

The rearrangement joins TRBV5-4 to TRBJ2-7; TRBD2 might be the D (5 bases). The CDR3 extends over 13 amino acids. V gave up 2 bases and J gave up 1 base, with 7 bases separating them. Germline-derived CDR1 and CDR2 are SGHNT and YYREEE (reference sequence). CDR3 sequence: CASSFPGSYEQYF. The CDR3 DNA reads TGTGCCAGCAGCTTTCCGGGATCCTACGAGCAGTACTTC.

In its sample, this clone was seen a few times. The V gene is TRBV6-5, the J gene TRBJ2-7; D is uncertain. This CDR3 contains 13 residues. V lost 2 bases and J lost 3, with 8 bases in between. Germline V gene data show CDR1 as MNHEY and CDR2 as SVGAGI. CDR3 nucleotides: TGTGCCAGCAGTTACCGAGCGTTCTACGAGCAGTACTTC. This gives the protein CASSYRAFYEQYF.

The rearrangement joins TRBV29-1 to TRBJ2-3; D unclear. V lost 2 bases, J lost 0 bases, and 6 bases lay in between. This CDR3 is built from 13 residues. Per the germline V gene, CDR1 is SQVTM and CDR2 is ANQGSEA. As DNA, the CDR3 is TGCAGCGTTGAAAGTTTTAGCACAGATACGCAGTATTTT. As protein: CSVESFSTDTQYF.

V and J are TRBV2 and TRBJ2-2; a possible D gene is TRBD1 (5 bases). The CDR3 contains 14 residues. CDR1 and CDR2 from the germline V gene are SNHLY and FYNNEI. Trimming stripped 5 bases from V and 2 bases from J, with 9 bases between. This CDR3 is CASSKDRNTGELFF. As DNA, the CDR3 is TGTGCCAGCAGTAAAGACAGAAACACCGGGGAGCTGTTTTTT. Full variable domain (missing parts from reference TRBV2 and TRBJ2-2): EPEVTQTPSHQVTQMGQEVILRCVPISNHLYFYWYRQILGQKVEFLVSFYNNEISEKSEIFDDQFSVERPDGSNFTLKIRSTKLEDSAMYFCASSKDRNTGELFFGEGSRLTVL.

This clone was picked up a small number of times. The chain employs TRBV7-2 and TRBJ1-2; 11 bases line up with TRBD1. There are 15 residues in the CDR3. In germline, CDR1 is SGHTA, CDR2 FQGNSA. V trimming: 4 bases; J trimming: 6 bases; junction bases outside the gene matches: 7. This CDR3 reads CASSSPDRGRNGYTF. The CDR3, as DNA: TGTGCCAGCAGCTCTCCGGACAGGGGGCGCAATGGCTACACCTTC.

In its sample, this clone ranks as medium-sized (0.01 to 0.1%). The rearrangement links TRBV4-3 to TRBJ2-1, with TRBD2 as a possible D gene (5 bases). Germline CDR1 reads LGHNA; CDR2 reads YSLEER. Trimming removed 1 base at V and 7 bases at J, with 8 bases between. The CDR3 consists of 13 residues. CDR3 region: CASSQGRGNEQFF. CDR3 in DNA: TGCGCCAGCAGCCAAGGACGGGGAAATGAGCAGTTCTTC.

This clone came up once. The rearrangement links TRBV6-6 to TRBJ2-5; 10 bases match TRBD2. The ends lost 7 bases at V and 1 base at J; junction bases unmatched: 6. The CDR3 is 15 residues long. Germline V gives CDR1 MNHNY, CDR2 SVGAGI (reference sequence). CDR3 coding DNA: TGTGCCAGCACCACGACTAGCGGGCCCCAAGAGACCCAGTACTTC. Translating gives CASTTTSGPQETQYF.

The rearrangement uses TRBV10-3 and TRBJ2-3; 10 bases are a match to TRBD2. J gave up 3 bases and V 0 bases, and 6 bases lay outside the gene matches. Germline CDR1 is ENHRY and CDR2 is SYGVKD. This CDR3 has 17 residues. The CDR3 sequence: CAISESPRTSGTDTQYF. Written as DNA, the CDR3 is TGTGCCATCAGTGAGTCCCCCCGGACTAGCGGAACAGATACGCAGTATTTT.